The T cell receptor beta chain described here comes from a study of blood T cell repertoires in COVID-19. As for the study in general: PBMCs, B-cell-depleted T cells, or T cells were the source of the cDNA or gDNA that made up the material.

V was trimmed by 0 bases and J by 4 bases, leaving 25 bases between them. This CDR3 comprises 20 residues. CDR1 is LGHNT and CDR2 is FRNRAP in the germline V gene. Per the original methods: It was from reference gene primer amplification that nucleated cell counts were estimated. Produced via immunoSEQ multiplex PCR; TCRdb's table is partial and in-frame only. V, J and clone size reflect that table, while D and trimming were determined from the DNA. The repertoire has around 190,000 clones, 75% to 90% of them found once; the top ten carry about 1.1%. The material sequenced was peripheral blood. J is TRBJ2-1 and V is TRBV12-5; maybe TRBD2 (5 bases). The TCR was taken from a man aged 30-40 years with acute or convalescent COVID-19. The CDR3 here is CASGLVLGGPGFGSYNEQFF. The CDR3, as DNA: TGTGCTAGTGGTTTGGTACTCGGCGGGCCCGGGTTTGGGTCATACAATGAGCAGTTCTTC.